The 25 T cell receptor beta chains below were found in one sample sequenced in a study of identical twins. MiXCR, applied by TCRdb to the 5' RACE reads, yields one record per CDR3 protein. Counted here are fewer than 550,000 distinct CDR3 sequences, around 15% occurring once; the ten biggest clones make up approximately 1%. These data also formed part of another study, on yellow fever vaccine responses in identical twins.

Input material: CD4+ T cells sorted from blood. The origin of the receptors is a woman aged 18-29 years in good health.

This clonotype was seen a few times. This sequence joins TRBV20-1 and TRBJ2-3; 12 nucleotides agree with TRBD2. Trimming removed 0 bases from V and 4 bases from J; junction bases left unmatched: 5. CDR1 is DFQATT and CDR2 is SNEGSKA in the germline V gene (reference sequence). CDR3 length: 16 amino acids. In DNA, the CDR3 is TGCAGTGCTAGAGAACCTAGCGGGAGGGCCGCAGATACGCAGTATTTT. This sequence encodes CSAREPSGRAADTQYF.

The rearrangement uses TRBV7-2 and TRBJ2-1, with 11 bases fitting TRBD2. Unmatched junction bases numbered 24, after V lost 5 bases and J lost 12 bases. This CDR3 has 19 residues. CDR1 is SGHTA, CDR2 FQGNSA, per germline. The CDR3 DNA is TGTGCCAGCAGCCCCGATAGTAGCGGGGGGGCCCTAGGTGTGGGTGGGCAGTTCTTC. Its protein product is CASSPDSSGGALGVGGQFF. Combining the CDR3 with reference TRBV7-2 and TRBJ2-1 gives the whole variable domain GAGVSQSPSNKVTEKGKDVELRCDPISGHTALYWYRQSLGQGLEFLIYFQGNSAPDKSGLPSDRFSAERTGGSVSTLTIQRTQQEDSAVYLCASSPDSSGGALGVGGQFFGPGTRLTVL.

The chain is built from TRBV5-4 and TRBJ2-3; 9 bases line up with TRBD2. There are 17 residues in the CDR3. Germline CDR1 is SGHNT and CDR2 is YYREEE (reference sequence). With V trimmed by 3 bases and J by 1 base, 9 bases remained unmatched. This chain's CDR3 is CASSSAAGGVGTDTQYF. The CDR3, as DNA: TGTGCCAGCAGCTCGGCAGCGGGAGGTGTTGGCACAGATACGCAGTATTTT.

In this sample, this clonotype turned up a few times. This chain uses TRBV12-3 or TRBV12-4 with TRBJ2-7, with a weak D call TRBD1 (6 bases). The V end was cut by 6 bases, the J end by 7 bases, with 13 bases between. This CDR3 is 12 amino acids long. The CDR3 region is CASSQTGFEQYF. The CDR3 nucleotides read TGTGCCAGCAGCCAAACAGGGTTTGAGCAGTACTTC.

This clonotype was seen more than once but under ten times. One junction end disagrees with the germline gene, perhaps due to a read error. This rearrangement joins TRBV10-3 to TRBJ2-1; D may be TRBD1 (6 bases). Germline CDR1 is ENHRY and CDR2 is SYGVKD. The CDR3 has 17 residues. This CDR3 reads CASSESSGAPMYNEQFF. The CDR3 nucleotides are TGTGCCAGCAGTGAGTCGTCAGGGGCCCCCATGTACAATGAGCAGTTCTTC.

This clonotype was seen a single time. The V call is TRBV12-3 or TRBV12-4, the J call TRBJ2-7; TRBD1 matches 8 bases. Trimming at V came to 1 base and at J to 6 bases, leaving 5 bases not matched to a gene. The CDR3 spans 14 residues. The CDR3 DNA reads TGTGCCAGCAGTTTAGGACAGGGGACCTTCGAGCAGTACTTC. This translates into CASSLGQGTFEQYF.

The rearrangement links TRBV20-1 to TRBJ2-5, with 8 bases that match TRBD2. CDR3 length: 16 residues. CDR1 is DFQATT and CDR2 is SNEGSKA in the germline V gene (reference sequence). V shed 2 bases and J 2 bases; nucleotides not matched to a gene: 10. The CDR3 coding sequence is TGCAGTGCTAGACAGACTAGCGCCACGATACAAGAGACCCAGTACTTC. Translating it yields CSARQTSATIQETQYF.

The V and J genes are TRBV10-3 and TRBJ2-2; weak D call: TRBD1 (7 bases). Germline values: CDR1 ENHRY, CDR2 SYGVKD. The CDR3 runs 14 residues. The V end was cut by 11 bases, the J end by 0 bases, with 13 bases between. The CDR3 DNA is TGTGCCGGCGGGACAGACACGAACACCGGGGAGCTGTTTTTT. This encodes CAGGTDTNTGELFF.

The gene calls are TRBV4-2 and TRBJ2-3; D uncertain. V was pared by 5 bases and J by 4 bases, with 10 bases between. The CDR3 is made up of 13 amino acids. Looked up from germline, CDR1 is LGHNA and CDR2 is YNFKEQ. The CDR3 spells CASSSGFSDTQYF. CDR3 DNA: TGTGCCAGCAGCTCCGGCTTCTCAGATACGCAGTATTTT.

This clonotype was observed a handful of times. The genes are TRBV29-1 and TRBJ2-3, with D hard to call. The CDR3 covers 12 residues. V lost 4 bases and J lost 3, with 8 bases in between. In germline, CDR1 is SQVTM, CDR2 ANQGSEA. This chain's CDR3 is CSVVLMTDTQYF. CDR3 nucleotide sequence: TGCAGCGTTGTCCTCATGACAGATACGCAGTATTTT.

Many counts were recorded for this clonotype. This chain connects TRBV10-3 to TRBJ2-1; TRBD1 agrees at 7 bases. With V trimmed by 6 bases and J by 5 bases, 10 bases remained unmatched. Germline V lookup: CDR1 ENHRY, CDR2 SYGVKD. This CDR3 region has 15 residues. This chain's CDR3 is CAISVILTGNNEQFF. The CDR3 DNA follows: TGTGCCATCAGCGTTATCTTGACAGGGAACAATGAGCAGTTCTTC.

This clonotype showed up just a few times. The chain recombines TRBV5-6 with TRBJ2-7; a possible D gene is TRBD2 (6 bases). Deletions cut 1 base from V and 1 base from J, with 12 bases between. CDR3 length: 15 residues. Germline assignment: CDR1 SGHDT and CDR2 YYEEEE. The CDR3 nucleotides read TGTGCCAGCAGCTTGTCGATGCGGGATTCCTACGAGCAGTACTTC. It encodes CASSLSMRDSYEQYF.

This clonotype was recorded many times. This chain links TRBV6-5 with TRBJ2-3, with a possible D match to TRBD1 (6 bases). V was trimmed by 5 bases and J by 0 bases, leaving 9 bases between them. This CDR3 spans 14 amino acids. In germline, CDR1 is MNHEY, CDR2 SVGAGI. CDR3 bases: TGTGCCAGCAGTCTACAGGGTAGCACAGATACGCAGTATTTT. This sequence encodes CASSLQGSTDTQYF.

This chain connects TRBV12-3 or TRBV12-4 to TRBJ1-1; tentatively, D is TRBD1 (6 bases). Trimming removed 0 bases at V and 1 base at J, with 15 bases between. The CDR3 runs 17 residues. The CDR3 here is CASSLALLRTENTEAFF. In nucleotides, the CDR3 is TGTGCCAGCAGTTTAGCGCTTTTAAGGACAGAGAACACTGAAGCTTTCTTT.

The J gene is TRBJ2-7, the V gene TRBV3-1, with 11 bases fitting TRBD1. The CDR3 covers 14 residues. V was pared by 3 bases and J by 9 bases, with 7 bases of the junction left unmatched. CDR1 LGHDT and CDR2 YNNKEL come from the germline V gene (reference sequence). CDR3 sequence: CASSHGTGGNGQYF. For the CDR3, the DNA is TGTGCCAGCAGCCACGGGACAGGGGGGAACGGGCAGTACTTC.

The chain has TRBV7-2 and TRBJ1-2; D remains unclear. Trimming removed 5 bases at V and 4 bases at J, with 20 bases between. The CDR3 length is 16 residues. Germline lookup yields CDR1 SGHTA and CDR2 FQGNSA. Here the CDR3 DNA reads TGTGCCAGCAGCATAGGTGGGAGAGCAGACCTCTATGGCTACACCTTC. This codes for CASSIGGRADLYGYTF.

The chain couples TRBV4-2 to TRBJ1-2; D call uncertain. Per germline, CDR1 LGHNA and CDR2 YNFKEQ. This CDR3 is built from 12 residues. V was shortened by 8 bases and J by 8 bases, with 15 bases between the two germline ends. CDR3 region: CASAYLEGGYTF. CDR3 nucleotide sequence: TGTGCCAGCGCTTATCTGGAGGGAGGCTACACCTTC.

In this sample, this clonotype turned up a few times. V usage is TRBV12-5 and J usage is TRBJ2-1; 14 bases agree with TRBD2. Germline V gene sequence: CDR1 LGHNT, CDR2 FRNRAP. CDR3 length: 16 amino acids. Unmatched junction bases numbered 3, after V lost 1 base and J lost 7 bases. The CDR3 is CASGLGTSGRMNEQFF. CDR3 in DNA: TGTGCTAGTGGTTTGGGGACTAGCGGGAGGATGAATGAGCAGTTCTTC.

This clonotype was detected many times. The rearrangement uses TRBV7-6 and TRBJ2-1, with no clear D. CDR1 is SGHVS and CDR2 is FNYEAQ in the germline V gene. This CDR3 spans 11 amino acids. Trimming shortened V by 0 bases and J by 10 bases, and 4 bases separated the two germline ends. CDR3 sequence (DNA): TGTGCCAGCAGCTTAGCTCAGGAGCAGTTCTTC. Amino acids: CASSLAQEQFF.

This clonotype has only a few counts. The chain recombines TRBV6-1 with TRBJ2-5; TRBD1 matches at 7 bases. There are 19 residues in the CDR3. Germline CDR1 MNHNS, CDR2 SASEGT. Germline trimming cut 6 bases from V and 2 bases from J; bases unmatched to any gene: 21. In nucleotides, the CDR3 is TGTGCCAGCAGCCCCTCTTACAGGGGACAGACTCGTCGGCAAGAGACCCAGTACTTC. It is translated as CASSPSYRGQTRRQETQYF.

This clonotype has more than one count but fewer than ten. This rearrangement joins TRBV3-1 to TRBJ2-2; 10 bases line up with TRBD1. Germline V gene lookup returns CDR1 LGHDT and CDR2 YNNKEL (reference sequence). The CDR3 is 15 residues long. J was trimmed by 5 bases and V by 3 bases; bases with no gene match: 3. The CDR3 here is CASSHGDRGTGELFF. The CDR3 DNA sequence: TGTGCCAGCAGCCACGGGGACAGGGGAACCGGGGAGCTGTTTTTT.

This sequence joins TRBV12-3 or TRBV12-4 and TRBJ2-1; D not resolved. The CDR3 length is 12 residues. V lost 4 bases to trimming and J lost 8 bases, with 9 bases between them. CDR3 protein: CASSYAIYEQFF. CDR3 nucleotides: TGTGCCAGCAGTTACGCGATCTATGAGCAGTTCTTC.

This clonotype was detected only a few times. This chain links TRBV27 with TRBJ1-2, with 7 positions matching TRBD1. The J segment lost 7 bases and the V segment lost 5 bases, leaving 7 bases of the junction unmatched. This CDR3 region has 13 residues. Germline-derived CDR1 and CDR2 are MNHEY and SMNVEV (reference sequence). The CDR3 bases are TGTGCCAGCAGTCTCACAGGGGTGCCTGGCTACACCTTC. It translates to CASSLTGVPGYTF.

The V call is TRBV5-1, the J call TRBJ2-3, with a possible D match to TRBD1 (5 bases). The CDR3 is 15 residues long. Germline lookup yields CDR1 SGHRS and CDR2 YFSETQ. The germline V and J ends were trimmed by 4 bases and 1 base, with 13 bases remaining between them. The DNA of the CDR3 is TGCGCCAGCAGCACATACCAACAGGGCACAGATACGCAGTATTTT. Amino acid sequence: CASSTYQQGTDTQYF.

This clonotype was counted only a few times. This chain uses TRBV6-1 with TRBJ2-1; the D is unclear. V lost 7 bases to trimming and J lost 0 bases, with 7 bases between them. Germline V gives CDR1 MNHNS, CDR2 SASEGT. This CDR3 comprises 13 residues. Here the CDR3 reads CASILRSYNEQFF. CDR3 DNA sequence: TGTGCCAGCATCCTTCGCTCCTACAATGAGCAGTTCTTC.